The TCR beta chain described here comes from a study of CD8 T cells in ankylosing spondylitis (dated by TCRdb to 2016 to 2017). Background for the entire study: The study set out to find disease-linked TCR variants by profiling T cell receptor beta repertoires in ankylosing spondylitis patients and healthy donors. In total, the full study cohort was made up of nearly 110 healthy donors and about two dozen ankylosing spondylitis patients. Peripheral blood was sampled, and synovial fluid was additionally collected from ankylosing spondylitis patients.

The instrument was an Illumina HiSeq 2500. Quantitative 5'-RACE with molecular barcodes was used to prepare TCR beta libraries. From the authors' description of their analysis: To identify disease-linked TCR variants, a new computational method was used, one built on a probabilistic model of VDJ rearrangement. TCRdb handled the public reads itself, with Q25 trimming in fastp and clone calling in MiXCR, and kept productive beta chains. Each CDR3 protein appears once, grouped with its most common genes and DNA. TCRdb assigned the V and J calls; the authors' analysis was not used. The sample records about 250,000 distinct CDR3 sequences, about 18% of which are singletons. The ten largest clones take up around 30% of the sample. Overall study results and their limits: Some of the motif variants had been reported before in the synovial fluid and blood of reactive arthritis patients, a finding that suggests common disease-initiation mechanisms. A TCR beta motif made up of several highly homologous amino acid variants appeared to be characteristic of blood from ankylosing spondylitis patients. The disease-linked clones were reported as significantly enriched in matched synovial fluid samples from ankylosing spondylitis patients. A CD8+ phenotype was shown by the disease-linked clones, which were found at relatively low frequencies in peripheral blood.

The germline V gene specifies SGHVS as CDR1 and FQNEAQ as CDR2. Relative to germline, V is 5 bases shorter and J is 1 base shorter, with 9 bases between their ends. The CDR3, from cysteine to phenylalanine, totals 14 residues. Here the CDR3 DNA is all that survives: 42 bases in frame from base 1. This clonotype was counted only a few times. Its antigen has not been determined. Base qualities are not provided; no much larger clone lies one nucleotide away. This sequence originates from a male donor with ankylosing spondylitis or in good health (not recorded which). The V and J genes are TRBV7-8 and TRBJ2-1, and the D gene may be TRBD2, 6 bases matching. Material for sequencing was blood, either unsorted or a sorted T cell fraction (not recorded which). The CDR3 amino acid sequence is: CASSPTRSYNEQFF. The DNA sequence is given as TGTGCCAGCAGCCCGACTAGGTCCTACAATGAGCAGTTCTTC.